The 28 T cell receptor beta chains listed next were all sequenced from one sample in a study of T cell responses to AZD1222 COVID-19 vaccine. Produced via immunoSEQ multiplex PCR; TCRdb's table is partial and in-frame only. The sample yields approximately 160,000 clones, 85% to 95% seen once. The starting material was peripheral blood, obtained on day 0 of AZD1222 vaccination. The origin of the receptors is an adult in good health.

The J gene is TRBJ2-7, the V gene TRBV13, with 7 bases lining up with TRBD1. Germline V lookup: CDR1 PRHDT, CDR2 FYEKMQ (reference sequence). The CDR3 has 13 residues. Trimming took 5 bases from V and 3 from J; bases not matched to a gene: 4. DNA for the CDR3: TGTGCCAGCAGCCCCGGGGACAGCTACGAGCAGTACTTC. Its translation is CASSPGDSYEQYF.

The V and J genes are TRBV9 and TRBJ1-6, with D possibly matching TRBD1 (5 bases). The CDR3 length is 13 residues. V was shortened by 0 bases and J by 10 bases, with 8 bases between the two germline ends. Per the germline V gene, CDR1 is SGDLS and CDR2 is YYNGEE. Written as DNA, the CDR3 is TGTGCCAGCAGCGTAGCCAGGGACTCACCCCTCCACTTT. It yields the protein CASSVARDSPLHF.

The chain joins TRBV9 to TRBJ2-1, with D possibly TRBD1 on 7 matching bases. The CDR3 spans 15 residues. Per germline, CDR1 SGDLS and CDR2 YYNGEE. Trimming left V 0 bases short and J 8 bases short, with 15 bases between. This CDR3 is CASSVARGADDEQFF. CDR3 nucleotides: TGTGCCAGCAGCGTAGCCAGGGGGGCAGACGATGAGCAGTTCTTC.

This clone was picked up one time. This chain connects TRBV6-5 to TRBJ2-3, with 10 bases lining up with TRBD2. The V gene's germline CDR1 is MNHEY and CDR2 SVGAGI. V lost 7 bases and J lost 7; bases outside the gene matches: 11. The CDR3 has 15 residues. The CDR3 sequence is CASTPLKAGGNTQYF. The CDR3 DNA sequence: TGTGCCAGCACCCCTTTGAAAGCGGGGGGGAATACGCAGTATTTT.

This chain links TRBV18 with TRBJ2-3; D may match TRBD1 or TRBD2 (5 bases each). With 9 bases removed from V and 3 bases from J, the gap between germline ends came to 13 bases. CDR3 size: 13 residues. Looked up from germline, CDR1 is KGHSH and CDR2 is LQKENI. The CDR3 reads CASTPWGTDTQYF. DNA of the CDR3: TGTGCCAGTACACCTTGGGGGACAGATACGCAGTATTTT.

This chain joins TRBV7-2 and TRBJ2-5; D may be TRBD2 (6 bases). The germline CDR1 and CDR2 sequences are SGHTA and FQGNSA. V was pared by 2 bases and J by 7 bases, with 17 bases between. This CDR3 comprises 15 residues. The DNA of the CDR3 is TGTGCCAGCAGCTTAACCGTCGCGGGGCAAATGACCCAGTACTTC. Translated, it gives CASSLTVAGQMTQYF.

The chain couples TRBV6-1 to TRBJ2-7; perhaps D is TRBD1 or TRBD2 (6 bases each). Germline CDR1 and CDR2: MNHNS and SASEGT. CDR3 size: 15 residues. The V gene lost 1 base and the J gene lost 0 bases, with 10 bases spanning the gap. In DNA form, the CDR3 reads TGTGCCAGCAGTGAAGACGGGGGCAGCTCCTACGAGCAGTACTTC. Translating it yields CASSEDGGSSYEQYF.

V is TRBV24-1 and J is TRBJ1-5; tentative D call: TRBD1 (5 bases). V was shortened by 12 bases and J by 7 bases, with 21 bases between the two germline ends. CDR1 is KGHDR, CDR2 SFDVKD, per germline. This CDR3 is 14 amino acids long. The CDR3 loop reads CAPRGRGAAQPQHF. CDR3 in DNA: TGTGCCCCAAGGGGACGCGGAGCAGCCCAGCCCCAGCATTTT.

V gene TRBV2 combines with J gene TRBJ2-7; weak D call: TRBD1 (6 bases). The CDR3 has 13 residues. Trimming removed 4 bases from V and 4 bases from J, with 11 bases in between. Germline lookup yields CDR1 SNHLY and CDR2 FYNNEI. CDR3 coding DNA: TGTGCCAGCAGTGGGACAGTGAGGTACGAGCAGTACTTC. This gives the protein CASSGTVRYEQYF.

CDR3 residues: CASSSRQGWVPEAFF. CDR3 coding DNA: TGTGCCAGCAGTTCCAGACAGGGATGGGTCCCTGAAGCTTTCTTT. The V and J genes are TRBV28 and TRBJ1-1, with TRBD1 matching 7 bases. The length of the CDR3 is 15 residues. Germline V gene lookup returns CDR1 MDHEN and CDR2 SYDVKM. Trimming at V came to 4 bases and at J to 6 bases, leaving 11 bases not matched to a gene.

CDR3 region: CASTPGSSYGDTQYF. CDR3 bases: TGCGCCAGCACCCCAGGGTCTAGCTATGGGGATACGCAGTATTTT. The chain joins TRBV5-1 to TRBJ2-3, with D tentatively TRBD1 or TRBD2 (5 bases each). V was shortened by 6 bases and J by 6 bases, with 20 bases between the two germline ends. Germline CDR1 is SGHRS and CDR2 is YFSETQ. The CDR3 runs to 15 residues.

In this sample, this clone turned up a few times. This chain links TRBV6-1 with TRBJ2-7; D gene unclear. The germline V gene has CDR1 MNHNS and CDR2 SASEGT. Trimming left V 2 bases short and J 0 bases short, with 8 bases between. The CDR3 covers 14 residues. The CDR3 DNA reads as TGTGCCAGCAGTGAAATACACACCTCCTACGAGCAGTACTTC. Its protein product is CASSEIHTSYEQYF.

This chain uses TRBV3-1 (or the pseudogene TRBV3-2) with TRBJ1-6; TRBD1 is a possible D gene (6 bases). V lost 2 bases and J lost 14, with 16 bases in between. Germline lookup yields CDR1 LGHDT and CDR2 YNNKEL (reference sequence). The CDR3 consists of 14 residues. This CDR3 is CASSQWPGHSALHF. The CDR3 coding sequence is TGTGCCAGCAGCCAATGGCCGGGACATTCGGCCCTCCACTTT.

This chain links TRBV6-2 or TRBV6-3 with TRBJ2-5; 11 bases agree with TRBD2. The CDR3 extends over 18 amino acids. With 2 bases clipped from V and 1 base from J, the junction kept 9 bases outside the gene matches. Germline CDR1 is MNHEY and CDR2 is SVGEGT. CDR3 region: CASSYARLAGSGQETQYF. CDR3 coding DNA: TGTGCCAGCAGTTACGCTCGACTAGCGGGGTCGGGCCAAGAGACCCAGTACTTC.

This clone was found once. The rearrangement joins TRBV20-1 to TRBJ2-1; TRBD1 is a possible D gene (6 bases). The CDR3 loop spans 12 amino acids. Germline loops: CDR1 DFQATT, CDR2 SNEGSKA (reference sequence). The germline V and J ends were trimmed by 3 bases and 6 bases, with 9 bases remaining between them. The CDR3 nucleotides read TGCAGTGCTAGTTTAGGGGGCAATGAGCAGTTCTTC. Translating it yields CSASLGGNEQFF.

V gene TRBV13 combines with J gene TRBJ1-6; 8 bases are shared with TRBD1. CDR1 is PRHDT, CDR2 FYEKMQ, per germline (reference sequence). V shed 0 bases, J shed 8 bases, and the junction held 6 bases outside the gene matches. The CDR3 has 16 residues. The CDR3 loop is CASSLGHRGSYSPLHF. CDR3 sequence (DNA): TGTGCCAGCAGCTTAGGCCACAGGGGGTCATATTCACCCCTCCACTTT.

This chain connects TRBV19 to TRBJ1-5; 11 bases match TRBD1. Unmatched junction bases numbered 4, after V lost 2 bases and J lost 1 base. CDR3 length: 17 amino acids. The germline gives CDR1 LNHDA, CDR2 SQIVND (reference sequence). DNA for the CDR3: TGTGCCAGTAGTATAAAGGGACAGGGGGGCAGCAATCAGCCCCAGCATTTT. This codes for CASSIKGQGGSNQPQHF.

The chain joins TRBV19 to TRBJ1-5, with D possibly matching TRBD1 (5 bases). Trimming removed 5 bases at V and 7 bases at J, with 18 bases between. CDR3 length: 15 amino acids. CDR1 is LNHDA and CDR2 is SQIVND in the germline V gene (reference sequence). CDR3 sequence: CASSPQAGIPQPQHF. The CDR3 nucleotides are TGTGCCAGTAGTCCCCAGGCAGGGATCCCCCAGCCCCAGCATTTT.

Only one count was recorded for this clone. This chain links TRBV6-5 with TRBJ1-3, with 8 nucleotides matching TRBD1. CDR1 is MNHEY and CDR2 is SVGAGI in the germline V gene. V lost 7 bases, J lost 3 bases, and 5 bases stayed unmatched. The CDR3 is 14 residues long. CDR3 bases: TGTGCCAGCATTTCGACAGGGGTTGGAAACACCATATATTTT. Translated, it gives CASISTGVGNTIYF.

The chain combines TRBV5-6 with TRBJ1-2, with 7 bases identical to TRBD1. The CDR3 is 14 amino acids. Per the germline V gene, CDR1 is SGHDT and CDR2 is YYEEEE. The V segment lost 0 bases and the J segment 12 bases; nucleotides outside the gene matches: 11. CDR3: CASSLAPLTGPDTF. As DNA, the CDR3 is TGTGCCAGCAGCTTGGCGCCTCTGACAGGGCCGGACACCTTC.

The rearrangement joins TRBV4-2 to TRBJ2-2; possible D gene TRBD2, 5 bases. This CDR3 is built from 17 residues. Germline lookup yields CDR1 LGHNA and CDR2 YNFKEQ. Trimming cost V 3 bases and J 6 bases, with 20 bases left between them. The chain's CDR3 is CASSQLQMTTRPGELFF. The DNA of the CDR3 is TGTGCCAGCAGCCAGCTACAGATGACTACTAGGCCCGGGGAGCTGTTTTTT.

The chain links TRBV5-1 to TRBJ2-5; 8 bases align to TRBD2. There are 15 residues in the CDR3. V trimming: 3 bases; J trimming: 9 bases; junction bases outside the gene matches: 13. CDR1 and CDR2 from the germline V gene are SGHRS and YFSETQ. The CDR3 loop is CASSSYSSGLGSQYF. The CDR3 DNA is TGCGCCAGCAGCTCATACTCTAGCGGGCTCGGGTCCCAGTACTTC.

The chain couples TRBV27 to TRBJ2-2; possible D gene TRBD2, 5 bases. V was trimmed by 6 bases and J by 4 bases, leaving 18 bases between them. The CDR3 is 16 amino acids. Germline V gene lookup returns CDR1 MNHEY and CDR2 SMNVEV (reference sequence). The CDR3 sequence: CASSQTGRRGTGELFF. DNA of the CDR3: TGTGCCAGCAGCCAAACCGGGCGACGGGGCACCGGGGAGCTGTTTTTT.

The CDR3 DNA reads as TGTGCCAGCTCACCAGGTATCCGGGAAGAGCAGTACTTC. It codes for CASSPGIREEQYF. The chain combines TRBV18 with TRBJ2-7, with D tentatively TRBD2 (5 bases). The CDR3 covers 13 residues. CDR1 and CDR2 from the germline V gene are KGHSH and LQKENI. V was clipped by 2 bases and J by 7 bases, with 12 bases between them.

The rearrangement links TRBV12-3 or TRBV12-4 to TRBJ1-5; D is unresolved. Trimming removed 4 bases from V and 3 bases from J, with 7 bases in between. The CDR3 extends over 13 amino acids. CDR3 nucleotide sequence: TGTGCCAGCAGTTCCGAAATCAATCAGCCCCAGCATTTT. Translated: CASSSEINQPQHF.

This clone has only one observation. The chain combines TRBV7-9 with TRBJ1-1, with 8 bases lining up with TRBD1. The length of the CDR3 is 14 residues. CDR1 is SEHNR and CDR2 is FQNEAQ in the germline V gene (reference sequence). V gave up 3 bases and J gave up 5 bases; unmatched junction bases: 5. The CDR3 reads CASSFTQGGTEAFF. CDR3 nucleotide sequence: TGTGCCAGCAGCTTCACACAGGGGGGAACTGAAGCTTTCTTT. Drawing the rest from reference TRBV7-9 and TRBJ1-1, the complete variable domain is DTGVSQNPRHKITKRGQNVTFRCDPISEHNRLYWYRQTLGQGPEFLTYFQNEAQLEKSRLLSDRFSAERPKGSFSTLEIQRTEQGDSAMYLCASSFTQGGTEAFFGQGTRLTVV.

Only a few counts were recorded for this clone. The chain links TRBV19 to TRBJ1-5, with D possibly matching TRBD1 (5 bases). Germline V gene lookup returns CDR1 LNHDA and CDR2 SQIVND (reference sequence). The CDR3 is 15 residues long. V was cut by 3 bases and J by 1 base, with 10 bases left in between. Written as DNA, the CDR3 is TGTGCCAGTAGTATCGGGGGTCTGAGCAATCAGCCCCAGCATTTT. It encodes CASSIGGLSNQPQHF.

This chain links TRBV24-1 with TRBJ1-2, with D hard to call. The CDR3 totals 14 residues. V was shortened by 2 bases and J by 8 bases, with 14 bases between the two germline ends. The germline gives CDR1 KGHDR, CDR2 SFDVKD. CDR3 bases: TGTGCCACCAGTGATTCCCGGACGGGTTGGGGCTACACCTTC. It yields the protein CATSDSRTGWGYTF.